The present TCR beta chain was sequenced within a study of T cell repertoires in cytomegalovirus infection (dated by TCRdb to the late 2010s). A note on the overall study: Alongside well-studied HLA-B-restricted epitopes, the peptide stimulations were aimed at recently identified HLA-C-restricted CMV epitopes, whose presentation resists viral immunomodulation. Donor HLA type was relevant to the analysis, because carriage of CMV infection together with the matching HLA type was indicated by public TCR beta signatures.

Reading from cysteine to phenylalanine, the CDR3 counts 13 amino acids. Just CDR3 DNA is preserved here, 39 bases in frame from base 1. To note about this clonotype: Its antigen is still unknown. The junction and the germline gene differ at one end; a read error may be behind it.

The sequencing machine was an Illumina HiSeq 1500. The public reads were run again by TCRdb, first through fastp at Q25 and then through MiXCR, and only productive beta chains were kept. CDR3 protein duplicates are merged, each entry listing the most common genes and DNA. The sample includes some 590,000 distinct CDR3 sequences, with 35% to 50% observed a single time. 40% to 60% of the sample is held by the ten biggest clonotypes. Overall results and qualifications from the work: In both this cohort and an independent approximately 400-donor cohort, the cumulative frequency of public TCR beta family members distinguished carriers of CMV infection plus the relevant HLA type. The ex vivo response was dominated by HLA-C-restricted CMV-specific TCR beta clonotypes, which also provided the single most frequent clonotype in two of eight donors.

According to the study, the label for this sample's treatment or condition signals: in vitro stimulation with specific CMV peptide epitopes to enrich CMV-specific T cells. The receptor comes from a human donor in good health (CMV status not recorded). Some clones in this sample may be carry-over from other donors' samples. The receptor chain draws on TRBV12-3 or TRBV12-4 and TRBJ1-1; the D segment could be TRBD1, given 5 matching bases. Sequences were derived from cultured PBMCs, sampled from culture after CMV antigen stimulation. The CDR3 reads CASSKTGGTDAFF. The DNA reads as follows: TGTGCCAGCAGTAAAACGGGGGGGACTGACGCTTTCTTT.